These 28 T cell receptor beta chains share one sample of origin, sequenced in a study of cytomegalovirus exposure and HLA in healthy donors. It was with 60 Vbeta and 13 Jbeta primers that the PCR ran. Data came from immunoSEQ multiplex PCR; TCRdb stores just in-frame clones and leaves some out. The sample holds under 150,000 clones; over 80% are singletons and the top ten take roughly 1.2%. Sequencing input: PBMCs. The receptor source for this set is a boy aged 5 to 17 in good health and CMV-seronegative.

J is TRBJ2-1 and V is TRBV30; 11 bases map to TRBD2. V shed 2 bases and J 9 bases; nucleotides not matched to a gene: 9. The CDR3 loop spans 15 amino acids. The germline gives CDR1 GTSNPN, CDR2 SVGIG (reference sequence). CDR3 DNA sequence: TGTGCCTGGAGTCATACTAGCGGGAGTGGGGGTGAGCAGTTCTTC. Translated: CAWSHTSGSGGEQFF.

The rearrangement links TRBV6-7 to TRBJ2-7; 14 nucleotides line up with TRBD2. TRBV6-7 is an ORF for which the function is uncertain. After removal of 5 bases from V and 7 bases from J, the junction contained 7 bases not matched to a gene. This CDR3 region has 15 residues. CDR3 in DNA: TGTGCCAGCAGTCCGGGACTAGCGGGAGACGAGGAGCAGTACTTC. It is translated as CASSPGLAGDEEQYF.

The V gene is TRBV2, the J gene TRBJ1-4, with TRBD1 as a possible D gene (6 bases). V lost 1 base, J lost 10 bases, and 13 bases lay in between. The CDR3 sequence is 14 residues long. CDR1 and CDR2 from the germline V gene are SNHLY and FYNNEI. The CDR3 region has the DNA TGTGCCAGCAGTGAAGACAGGGAATTCGGAAAACTGTTTTTT. Encoded protein: CASSEDREFGKLFF.

The V call is TRBV7-9, the J call TRBJ2-1; 7 positions agree with TRBD2. In germline, CDR1 is SEHNR, CDR2 FQNEAQ (reference sequence). V dropped 5 bases and J dropped 6; count of bases not matched to a gene: 4. The CDR3 is 13 residues long. For the CDR3, the DNA is TGTGCCAGCAGCGTACCTAGCGGCAATGAGCAGTTCTTC. This codes for CASSVPSGNEQFF.

This chain joins TRBV6-5 and TRBJ2-7; 8 positions agree with TRBD1. V gave up 7 bases and J gave up 3 bases; unmatched junction bases: 5. Germline V gene data show CDR1 as MNHEY and CDR2 as SVGAGI. This CDR3 is built from 13 residues. The CDR3 protein is CASNLGQGYEQYF. The CDR3 nucleotides are TGTGCCAGCAACCTTGGACAGGGCTACGAGCAGTACTTC.

This clone was observed once. V and J are TRBV5-5 and TRBJ1-1; 7 bases map to TRBD1. This CDR3 region has 17 residues. Per germline, CDR1 SGHKS and CDR2 YYEKEE (reference sequence). V shed 1 base and J 0 bases; nucleotides not matched to a gene: 9. The CDR3 nucleotides read TGTGCCAGCAGCTTGAGGACTCACAGGGGAGTGAACACTGAAGCTTTCTTT. Residues: CASSLRTHRGVNTEAFF.

The chain links TRBV29-1 to TRBJ2-2, with TRBD2 as a possible D gene (7 bases). Germline V lookup: CDR1 SQVTM, CDR2 ANQGSEA. V dropped 6 bases and J dropped 5 bases, with 16 bases sitting between them. This CDR3 has 14 amino acids. The CDR3 loop reads CSVEVQGGTGELFF. The CDR3 nucleotides read TGCAGCGTCGAGGTACAGGGAGGGACCGGGGAGCTGTTTTTT.

The V and J genes are TRBV19 and TRBJ2-3, with D possibly TRBD2 on 7 matching bases. CDR1 and CDR2 (germline): LNHDA, SQIVND (reference sequence). This CDR3 is 14 amino acids long. The germline V and J ends were trimmed by 7 bases and 4 bases, with 15 bases remaining between them. The DNA for the CDR3 is TGTGCCAGTAAAGGGGGGGGTGAGGCAGATACGCAGTATTTT. The encoded protein is CASKGGGEADTQYF.

This sequence joins TRBV30 and TRBJ2-1, with a possible D match to TRBD2 (7 bases). CDR1 is GTSNPN and CDR2 is SVGIG in the germline V gene (reference sequence). CDR3 size: 14 residues. Trimming took off 4 bases at V and 7 bases at J, with 17 bases between the two ends. The CDR3 loop is CAWKGDRRENEQFF. The CDR3 DNA is TGTGCCTGGAAGGGGGACCGGCGGGAGAATGAGCAGTTCTTC. The variable domain in full, completed from reference TRBV30 and TRBJ2-1, reads SQTIHQWPATLVQPVGSPLSLECTVEGTSNPNLYWYRQAAGRGLQLLFYSVGIGQISSEVPQNLSASRPQDRQFILSSKKLLLSDSGFYLCAWKGDRRENEQFFGPGTRLTVL.

This clone was seen only once. The chain carries TRBV11-2 and TRBJ2-7; 7 bases are a match to TRBD2. The CDR3 consists of 15 residues. Germline trimming cut 0 bases from V and 7 bases from J; bases unmatched to any gene: 9. CDR1 SGHAT and CDR2 FQNNGV come from the germline V gene. The DNA for the CDR3 is TGTGCCAGCAGCTTAGATGGTTCGAGCGGGAAGGAGCAGTACTTC. Translation gives CASSLDGSSGKEQYF.

The gene calls are TRBV18 and TRBJ1-1; D might be TRBD1 (6 bases). This CDR3 comprises 14 residues. Trimming took off 3 bases at V and 1 base at J, with 9 bases between the two ends. Germline V gene sequence: CDR1 KGHSH, CDR2 LQKENI. CDR3 nucleotides: TGTGCCAGCTCACCGCAGGGGTGGAACACTGAAGCTTTCTTT. This sequence encodes CASSPQGWNTEAFF.

The table lists this clone with a few counts. This chain connects TRBV9 to TRBJ2-3; D is undetermined. V was pared by 2 bases and J by 2 bases, with 9 bases between. The CDR3 has 14 residues. Germline V gene sequence: CDR1 SGDLS, CDR2 YYNGEE. The CDR3 DNA reads as TGTGCCAGCAGCGTTGTAGCCCCCACAGATACGCAGTATTTT. Amino acids: CASSVVAPTDTQYF.

The genes are TRBV6-6 and TRBJ2-3, with 8 bases matching TRBD1. CDR3 length: 15 amino acids. Germline loops: CDR1 MNHNY, CDR2 SVGAGI (reference sequence). J lost 6 bases, V lost 6 bases, and 11 bases had no gene match. DNA of the CDR3: TGTGCCAGCAGCCGATCTTGGACAGGGTTTGATACGCAGTATTTT. Residues: CASSRSWTGFDTQYF.

V gene TRBV6-1 combines with J gene TRBJ2-4; 8 bases match TRBD2. CDR1 is MNHNS, CDR2 SASEGT, per germline. Trimming cost V 4 bases and J 1 base; bases outside gene matches: 3. This CDR3 is built from 15 residues. CDR3 residues: CASSGGGLAKNIQYF. CDR3 DNA: TGTGCCAGCAGTGGCGGGGGGTTGGCCAAAAACATTCAGTACTTC.

This clone was detected only once. For the CDR3, the DNA is TGTGCCAGCAGTGAAGGGGCAGGGGGCGTAGATACGCAGTATTTT. Protein product: CASSEGAGGVDTQYF. The V call is TRBV2, the J call TRBJ2-3; TRBD1 matches 8 bases. Trimming took 1 base from V and 5 from J; bases not matched to a gene: 5. The CDR3 is made up of 15 amino acids. CDR1 is SNHLY, CDR2 FYNNEI, per germline.

The rearrangement joins TRBV2 to TRBJ2-7; 7 bases agree with TRBD1. Germline trimming cut 7 bases from V and 0 bases from J; bases unmatched to any gene: 6. Looked up from germline, CDR1 is SNHLY and CDR2 is FYNNEI. The CDR3 consists of 14 residues. The CDR3 nucleotides read TGTGCCAGCAAACTTGGGGACAGCTCCTACGAGCAGTACTTC. This codes for CASKLGDSSYEQYF. Variable domain in full (rest from reference TRBV2 and TRBJ2-7): EPEVTQTPSHQVTQMGQEVILRCVPISNHLYFYWYRQILGQKVEFLVSFYNNEISEKSEIFDDQFSVERPDGSNFTLKIRSTKLEDSAMYFCASKLGDSSYEQYFGPGTRLTVT.

The chain joins TRBV19 to TRBJ2-3; TRBD2 is a possible D gene (5 bases). V was cut by 5 bases and J by 0 bases, with 9 bases left in between. The germline V gene has CDR1 LNHDA and CDR2 SQIVND (reference sequence). This CDR3 has 14 residues. CDR3 amino acids: CASSPRTSTDTQYF. The CDR3 region has the DNA TGTGCCAGTAGTCCCCGGACTAGCACAGATACGCAGTATTTT.

The V gene is TRBV4-1, the J gene TRBJ1-1, with D unresolved. Between the trimmed V and J ends, which lost 0 bases and 6 bases, there was a span of 20 bases. CDR3 length: 17 residues. CDR1 MGHRA and CDR2 YSYEKL come from the germline V gene. CDR3 coding DNA: TGCGCCAGCAGCCAAGACCCCTTAGTCCCTGCTCTCCCTGAAGCTTTCTTT. This sequence encodes CASSQDPLVPALPEAFF.

The chain recombines TRBV11-3 with TRBJ2-2; 13 nucleotides align to TRBD2. Germline V gene sequence: CDR1 SGHNT, CDR2 YENEEA. The CDR3 has 15 residues. The V gene end was trimmed by 5 bases and the J gene end by 6 bases; junction bases not matched to a gene: 3. CDR3 protein: CASSPGTSGAGELFF. The CDR3 bases are TGTGCCAGCAGCCCGGGGACTAGCGGGGCCGGGGAGCTGTTTTTT. Looking up the rest from reference TRBV11-3 and TRBJ2-2 gives the full variable domain: EAGVVQSPRYKIIEKKQPVAFWCNPISGHNTLYWYLQNLGQGPELLIRYENEEAVDDSQLPKDRFSAERLKGVDSTLKIQPAELGDSAVYLCASSPGTSGAGELFFGEGSRLTVL.

The gene calls are TRBV6-1 and TRBJ1-1; 7 bases are shared with TRBD1. The CDR3 length is 16 residues. Per the germline V gene, CDR1 is MNHNS and CDR2 is SASEGT. V lost 3 bases, J lost 0 bases, and 7 bases stayed unmatched. The CDR3 protein is CASSDRQGRVNTEAFF. CDR3 DNA sequence: TGTGCCAGCAGTGACCGACAGGGTAGGGTGAACACTGAAGCTTTCTTT.

The rearrangement joins TRBV6-5 to TRBJ2-7; 10 bases agree with TRBD1. V was pared by 4 bases and J by 1 base, with 4 bases of the junction left unmatched. Germline CDR1 and CDR2: MNHEY and SVGAGI. The CDR3 spans 15 residues. The CDR3 reads CASSFRDRGSYEQYF. The CDR3 DNA sequence: TGTGCCAGCAGTTTCCGGGACAGGGGATCCTACGAGCAGTACTTC.

The chain carries TRBV25-1 and TRBJ2-3; a weak D match, TRBD2 (5 bases). The CDR3 consists of 14 residues. V lost 4 bases to trimming and J lost 3 bases, with 11 bases between them. CDR1 is MGHDK, CDR2 SYGVNS, per germline. Written as DNA, the CDR3 is TGTGCCAGCAGTGGAACCGGGAAAACAGATACGCAGTATTTT. Translated, it gives CASSGTGKTDTQYF.

The rearrangement links TRBV6-4 to TRBJ2-1, with 9 bases fitting TRBD2. This CDR3 comprises 13 residues. Germline V gene data show CDR1 as MRHNA and CDR2 as SNTAGT. V trimming: 2 bases; J trimming: 16 bases; junction bases outside the gene matches: 9. CDR3 coding DNA: TGTGCCAGCAGTGACCGGCCTAGCGGGAAGCGCTTCTTC. Protein product: CASSDRPSGKRFF.

This chain joins TRBV5-4 and TRBJ1-1, with D possibly being TRBD1 (5 bases). Trimming pared 0 bases from V and 5 bases from J, leaving 11 bases between. Per the germline V gene, CDR1 is SGHNT and CDR2 is YYREEE (reference sequence). CDR3 length equals 14 residues. The CDR3 nucleotides read TGTGCCAGCAGCTTGGGGGGGGTAGGAACTGAAGCTTTCTTT. Translation gives CASSLGGVGTEAFF.

This clone was observed a single time. The chain has TRBV6-4 and TRBJ2-2, with D perhaps matching TRBD2 (6 bases). CDR1 is MRHNA and CDR2 is SNTAGT in the germline V gene. This CDR3 has 13 residues. V was pared by 4 bases and J by 11 bases, with 14 bases between. This chain's CDR3 is CASSVGGEDELFF. CDR3 bases: TGTGCCAGCAGTGTCGGGGGAGAGGACGAGCTGTTTTTT.

This clone was observed a few times. V usage is TRBV5-6 and J usage is TRBJ1-1, with D possibly matching TRBD1 (6 bases). The V gene lost 7 bases and the J gene lost 0 bases, with 19 bases spanning the gap. This CDR3 is 16 amino acids long. Germline V CDR1 and CDR2: SGHDT, YYEEEE. The CDR3 nucleotides read TGTGCCAGCGTGCCTGGGGGGGGCGGCCTGAACACTGAAGCTTTCTTT. Its protein is CASVPGGGGLNTEAFF.

This clone was detected only a few times. This chain joins TRBV5-1 and TRBJ2-7; TRBD1 is a possible D gene (5 bases). CDR1 is SGHRS and CDR2 is YFSETQ in the germline V gene. V was pared by 0 bases and J by 0 bases, with 10 bases between. The length of the CDR3 is 15 residues. The CDR3 protein is CASSLGTGLSYEQYF. CDR3 in DNA: TGCGCCAGCAGCTTGGGTACAGGTCTCTCCTACGAGCAGTACTTC.

This chain links TRBV21-1 with TRBJ1-5; the D call TRBD1 from the table was never checked on the DNA. TRBV21-1 is reported as a pseudogene. The CDR3 runs to 15 residues. Here the CDR3 DNA reads TGTGCCAGCACCACAGGGGGAAGAGGAGATCAGCCCCAGCATTTT. Its translation: CASTTGGRGDQPQHF.